This note documents a single T cell receptor (beta chain) sequence. What it binds is not known. The data were taken from a study of post-analysis software for immune sequencing data. The overall study: Clinical courses comprised relapsing-remitting, secondary progressive and progressive-relapsing multiple sclerosis. Regarding the study as a whole: TRBV5-6, TRBV5-1 and TRBV20-1 belonged to a set of about five TRBV segments that were more frequent in patients than controls.

The V end lost 3 bases, the J end lost 8 bases, and 17 bases lay between the germline ends. This CDR3 comprises 15 residues. Every TCR beta cDNA library bore unique molecular identifiers. TCRdb independently ran MiXCR on the PCR reads; one entry per CDR3 protein. The sample lists 550,000 to 700,000 distinct CDR3 sequences; roughly 46% were seen once. Material for sequencing was blood. The chain carries TRBV12-3 or TRBV12-4 and TRBJ2-1; possible D gene TRBD1, 6 bases. The sequence derives from a girl between 5 and 17 years old with multiple sclerosis. In DNA form, the CDR3 reads TGTGCCAGCAGTTTTGGAAGACTACCAGGGGATGAGCAGTTCTTC. Amino acid sequence: CASSFGRLPGDEQFF.